These T cell receptor beta chains were read from a single sample in a study of blood T cell repertoires in COVID-19. The assay was immunoSEQ multiplex PCR, and TCRdb's table has in-frame clones only and misses some. Among just under 80,000 clones, roughly 80% were seen once, and the ten largest hold around a third. Sequenced material: peripheral blood. These TCRs come from a woman in her 70s with acute or convalescent COVID-19. Each CDR3 is given with its conserved first and last residue. Fields, in order: J gene, V gene, CDR3 protein.

TRBJ2-5 | TRBV7-8 | CASSFRTSGRLETQYF
TRBJ1-2 | TRBV23-1 | CASKRDRDYGYTF
TRBJ2-7 | TRBV11-1 | CASSARTDSYEQYF
TRBJ1-1 | TRBV5-1 | CASTKTGYTEAFF
TRBJ1-6 | TRBV18 | CASSPPERTGSPLHF
TRBJ1-4 | TRBV3-1/TRBV3-2 | CASSQEYRSLEKLFF
TRBJ1-2 | TRBV7-2 | CASSGQGGDYGYTF
TRBJ2-5 | TRBV5-6 | CASSLKTSGSVETQYF
TRBJ2-2 | TRBV9 | CASSVGLAGGAGELFF
TRBJ2-2 | TRBV24-1 | CATSGAGTGTITGELFF
TRBJ1-1 | TRBV30 | CAWDRTGMYEAFF
TRBJ2-3 | TRBV2 | CASRRNTDTQYF
TRBJ2-7 | TRBV14 | CASSQGTVPYEQYF
TRBJ1-1 | TRBV7-2 | CASSFGQPNTEAFF
TRBJ1-6 | TRBV18 | CASSAPGSPLHF
TRBJ2-1 | TRBV2 | CASSWGLAGAGGYNEQFF
TRBJ2-1 | TRBV5-1 | CASSLEQASSYNEQFF